These 22 T cell receptor beta chains share one sample of origin, sequenced in a study of T-cell reconstitution after alpha-beta-depleted transplantation in children. Library preparation (for TCRbeta) was performed with unique molecular identifiers. TCRdb used MiXCR to reprocess the PCR reads, holding one entry per CDR3 protein. Among about 340,000 distinct CDR3 sequences listed, roughly 16% were seen once. This specimen consisted of PBMCs, mostly from graft donor cells, obtained 360 days after TCRalphabeta/CD19-depleted stem cell transplant. The source of these receptors is a male patient between 2 and 10 years old who had a stem cell transplant for acute lymphoblastic leukemia, so the T cells may come from the graft donor.

The sample holds a few counts of this clonotype. In nucleotides, the CDR3 is TGTGCCAGCTCACGAGGGTACTACGAGCAGTACTTC. Its protein product is CASSRGYYEQYF. The J gene is TRBJ2-7, the V gene TRBV18, with D perhaps TRBD2 (5 bases). Germline V gene data show CDR1 as KGHSH and CDR2 as LQKENI. V was shortened by 4 bases and J by 3 bases, with 7 bases between the two germline ends. The CDR3 totals 12 residues.

Remarks on this clonotype: One junction end does not reproduce the germline sequence, and a read error may be involved. The rearrangement joins TRBV10-2 to TRBJ2-5; no firm D call. In germline, CDR1 is WSHSY, CDR2 SAAADI. The CDR3 runs 10 residues. The CDR3 loop is CASRQGTQYF. CDR3 DNA sequence: TGCGCCAGCAGGCAAGGGACCCAGTACTTC.

This clonotype appeared a few times. The J gene is TRBJ2-7, the V gene TRBV7-9, with D perhaps matching TRBD1 or TRBD2 (5 bases each). This CDR3 is 14 amino acids long. V lost 11 bases, J lost 0 bases, and 17 bases lay in between. Germline V gene sequence: CDR1 SEHNR, CDR2 FQNEAQ (reference sequence). CDR3 amino acids: CAVTLRDASYEQYF. The CDR3 DNA follows: TGTGCCGTTACCCTCAGGGACGCCTCCTACGAGCAGTACTTC.

This clonotype showed up just once. The genes are TRBV24-1 and TRBJ1-2; TRBD1 might be the D (6 bases). Germline V gives CDR1 KGHDR, CDR2 SFDVKD. This CDR3 comprises 13 residues. Trimming pared 1 base from V and 8 bases from J, leaving 10 bases between. CDR3 coding DNA: TGTGCCACCAGTGATTTCAGGGGACGAGGCTACACCTTC. Its protein product is CATSDFRGRGYTF.

A note on this clonotype: A junction end diverges from the germline sequence, so it may reflect a read error. The chain has TRBV7-9 and TRBJ1-4; D is unclear. The germline gives CDR1 SEHNR, CDR2 FQNEAQ (reference sequence). There are 13 residues in the CDR3. The CDR3: CASSFATNKKLFF. CDR3 DNA sequence: TGTGCCAGCAGCTTTGCAACTAATAAAAAACTGTTTTTT.

Ten or more counts support this clonotype. The gene calls are TRBV29-1 and TRBJ2-5; TRBD2 might be the D (6 bases). The V gene's germline CDR1 is SQVTM and CDR2 ANQGSEA. V lost 7 bases and J 2 bases, leaving 11 bases between the germline ends. CDR3 length: 12 residues. The CDR3 sequence is CSASGLQETQYF. CDR3 DNA: TGCAGCGCAAGCGGGTTACAAGAGACCCAGTACTTC. Based on the CDR3 plus reference TRBV29-1 and TRBJ2-5, the full variable domain is SAVISQKPSRDICQRGTSLTIQCQVDSQVTMMFWYRQQPGQSLTLIATANQGSEATYESGFVIDKFPISRPNLTFSTLTVSNMSPEDSSIYLCSASGLQETQYFGPGTRLLVL.

V usage is TRBV4-1 and J usage is TRBJ1-1; D not resolved. CDR1 is MGHRA, CDR2 YSYEKL, per germline. This CDR3 has 13 residues. Trimming stripped 1 base from V and 7 bases from J, with 10 bases between. Written as DNA, the CDR3 is TGCGCCAGCAGCCAAGTTACCCCAAGTGAAGCTTTCTTT. Protein sequence: CASSQVTPSEAFF.

The table lists this clonotype with many counts. The chain uses TRBV12-3 or TRBV12-4 and TRBJ2-4, with 8 bases that match TRBD1. This CDR3 region has 14 residues. V shed 1 base, J shed 10 bases, and the junction held 6 bases outside the gene matches. CDR3 nucleotides: TGTGCCAGCAGTTTAGGCAGGGGGCGGGCTATTCAGTACTTC. Protein: CASSLGRGRAIQYF.

A few counts support this clonotype. The genes are TRBV6-5 and TRBJ2-2; D possibly corresponds to TRBD2 (5 bases). Germline loops: CDR1 MNHEY, CDR2 SVGAGI. Trimming removed 4 bases at V and 5 bases at J, with 14 bases between. The CDR3 has 15 residues. The CDR3 nucleotides are TGTGCCAGCAGTTCCAGTCATCCGGGGACCGGGGAGCTGTTTTTT. Encoded protein: CASSSSHPGTGELFF.

This clonotype was observed a handful of times. The chain employs TRBV29-1 and TRBJ1-4; TRBD1 matches 7 bases. The V segment lost 7 bases and the J segment 4 bases; nucleotides outside the gene matches: 3. The CDR3 contains 12 residues. Germline CDR1 SQVTM, CDR2 ANQGSEA. The CDR3 sequence is CSGTGDNEKLFF. The CDR3 bases are TGCAGCGGAACAGGGGATAATGAAAAACTGTTTTTT. The variable domain in full, with the rest retrieved from reference TRBV29-1 and TRBJ1-4, is SAVISQKPSRDICQRGTSLTIQCQVDSQVTMMFWYRQQPGQSLTLIATANQGSEATYESGFVIDKFPISRPNLTFSTLTVSNMSPEDSSIYLCSGTGDNEKLFFGSGTQLSVL.

V gene TRBV5-1 combines with J gene TRBJ2-7, with 10 bases aligning to TRBD1. The CDR3 totals 15 residues. The germline gives CDR1 SGHRS, CDR2 YFSETQ. V lost 3 bases and J lost 3; bases outside the gene matches: 6. Here the CDR3 DNA reads TGCGCCAGCAGCTCGGACAGGGGGGGGGTCTACGAGCAGTACTTC. Protein: CASSSDRGGVYEQYF.

This clonotype was seen only a few times. The gene calls are TRBV7-9 and TRBJ2-3, with 8 bases identical to TRBD1. The V gene's germline CDR1 is SEHNR and CDR2 FQNEAQ (reference sequence). The V segment lost 5 bases and the J segment 5 bases; nucleotides outside the gene matches: 12. This CDR3 is 16 amino acids long. Here the CDR3 DNA reads TGTGCCAGCAGCACACCAAGAGACAGGGGTCGAGATACGCAGTATTTT. This sequence encodes CASSTPRDRGRDTQYF.

In this sample, this clonotype turned up a few times. V and J are TRBV9 and TRBJ2-2, with 8 bases that match TRBD2. With V trimmed by 0 bases and J by 6 bases, 1 base remained unmatched. Germline V CDR1 and CDR2: SGDLS, YYNGEE. The CDR3 runs to 14 residues. The CDR3 coding sequence is TGTGCCAGCAGCGTAGAACTAGCGGCCGGGGAGCTGTTTTTT. Residues: CASSVELAAGELFF.

This clonotype occurred a few times. The rearrangement joins TRBV27 to TRBJ2-1, with D possibly matching TRBD2 (6 bases). Trimming took off 6 bases at V and 5 bases at J, with 11 bases between the two ends. Germline V CDR1 and CDR2: MNHEY, SMNVEV (reference sequence). This CDR3 spans 13 amino acids. The CDR3 loop is CASSGGGNNEQFF. DNA for the CDR3: TGTGCCAGCAGCGGGGGTGGTAACAATGAGCAGTTCTTC.

This clonotype has more than one count but fewer than ten. V is TRBV5-1 and J is TRBJ2-2; 9 nucleotides match TRBD2. The V gene's germline CDR1 is SGHRS and CDR2 YFSETQ. CDR3 size: 17 residues. V gave up 2 bases and J gave up 2 bases; unmatched junction bases: 7. The DNA for the CDR3 is TGCGCCAGCAGCTTTAGCGGGAGATGGCCAAACACCGGGGAGCTGTTTTTT. This sequence encodes CASSFSGRWPNTGELFF.

V gene TRBV12-3 or TRBV12-4 combines with J gene TRBJ2-1; D is ambiguous. The V and J ends lost 6 bases and 4 bases respectively, with 22 bases between them. This CDR3 is 17 amino acids long. CDR3 residues: CASSLFSLVAEYNEQFF. CDR3 coding DNA: TGTGCCAGCAGCCTCTTCTCACTCGTGGCCGAATACAATGAGCAGTTCTTC.

V and J are TRBV20-1 and TRBJ2-1; 9 positions agree with TRBD2. Trimming cost V 5 bases and J 14 bases; bases outside gene matches: 10. The CDR3 covers 12 residues. Germline CDR1 reads DFQATT; CDR2 reads SNEGSKA (reference sequence). This CDR3 is CSARRLAALEFF. For the CDR3, the DNA is TGCAGTGCTCGCAGACTAGCGGCTTTAGAGTTCTTC.

At least ten counts were recorded for this clonotype. The V gene is TRBV29-1, the J gene TRBJ2-2; tentative D call: TRBD2 (6 bases). CDR3 length: 13 amino acids. V gave up 5 bases and J gave up 6 bases, with 13 bases separating them. Germline V gene lookup returns CDR1 SQVTM and CDR2 ANQGSEA. The CDR3 nucleotides read TGCAGCGTTCTGACCGGGAGAGCCGGGGAGCTGTTTTTT. Protein product: CSVLTGRAGELFF.

The sample holds a few counts of this clonotype. The chain couples TRBV29-1 to TRBJ2-7, with TRBD2 as a possible D gene (6 bases). Germline loops: CDR1 SQVTM, CDR2 ANQGSEA. The CDR3 contains 14 residues. The ends were cut back, 1 base at V and 4 bases at J, with 14 bases in the middle. Written as DNA, the CDR3 is TGCAGCGTTGAAGGTTTTGGGGAGGAATACGAGCAGTACTTC. It specifies CSVEGFGEEYEQYF.

This clonotype was counted only a few times. The rearrangement links TRBV15 to TRBJ2-3, with a weak D call TRBD1 (6 bases). Germline assignment: CDR1 LNHNV and CDR2 YYDKDF (reference sequence). The V gene lost 3 bases and the J gene lost 5 bases, with 15 bases spanning the gap. There are 15 residues in the CDR3. CDR3 amino acids: CATSSSQGSLDTQYF. The DNA for the CDR3 is TGTGCCACCAGCAGCTCACAGGGCTCGTTAGATACGCAGTATTTT.

This chain joins TRBV6-1 and TRBJ2-5, with 9 bases aligning to TRBD2. The V gene's germline CDR1 is MNHNS and CDR2 SASEGT. The V gene end was trimmed by 7 bases and the J gene end by 2 bases; junction bases not matched to a gene: 11. CDR3 length: 16 amino acids. The CDR3 loop is CASTPLGLATQETQYF. The DNA for the CDR3 is TGTGCCAGCACCCCACTCGGACTAGCGACACAAGAGACCCAGTACTTC.

A note on this clonotype: One junction end disagrees with the germline gene, perhaps due to a read error. The chain's CDR3 is CASRPTLSGNIGELFF. CDR3 nucleotides: TGTGCCAGCAGACCCACTCTTAGCGGAAACATCGGGGAGCTGTTTTTT. The chain joins TRBV28 to TRBJ2-2; tentatively, D is TRBD2 (6 bases). CDR1 and CDR2 (germline): MDHEN, SYDVKM. CDR3 length equals 16 residues. Full variable domain (remainder filled in from reference TRBV28 and TRBJ2-2): DVKVTQSSRYLVKRTGEKVFLECVQDMDHENMFWYRQDPGLGLRLIYFSYDVKMKEKGDIPEGYSVSREKKERFSLILESASTNQTSMYLCASRPTLSGNIGELFFGEGSRLTVL.